The 20 T cell receptor beta chains listed next were all sequenced from one sample in a study of siplizumab effects on memory and regulatory T cells. Assay: immunoSEQ multiplex PCR; the TCRdb copy retains only in-frame clones and omits some. The sample has over 85,000 clones; under 95% are singletons. The sequencing input was CD8+ T cells sorted from blood. These receptors were obtained from a human donor in good health.

The chain employs TRBV6-5 and TRBJ2-1; 10 nucleotides agree with TRBD2. Germline loops: CDR1 MNHEY, CDR2 SVGAGI. The CDR3 loop spans 15 amino acids. V lost 4 bases to trimming and J lost 6 bases; unmatched junction nucleotides: 6. CDR3 in DNA: TGTGCCAGCAGTTCGGTGACTAGCGGGTCCAATGAGCAGTTCTTC. Its protein product is CASSSVTSGSNEQFF.

The J gene is TRBJ2-3, the V gene TRBV4-1; D remains ambiguous. Germline V gives CDR1 MGHRA, CDR2 YSYEKL. The CDR3 runs 17 residues. V gave up 4 bases and J gave up 4 bases, with 21 bases separating them. The CDR3 coding sequence is TGCGCCAGCAGCCCATATAGCAACCCAGAGGTCGCAGATACGCAGTATTTT. It codes for CASSPYSNPEVADTQYF.

The CDR3 nucleotides are TGTGCCAGCAGCCCAGAGGTCGGAGCCTACGAGCAGTACTTC. Its protein is CASSPEVGAYEQYF. This chain links TRBV11-1 with TRBJ2-7; D unclear. With 5 bases removed from V and 2 bases from J, the gap between germline ends came to 13 bases. CDR1 and CDR2 (germline): SGHAT, FQDESV (reference sequence). The CDR3 is 14 residues long.

The chain is built from TRBV7-2 and TRBJ2-7; D uncertain. The CDR3 runs to 11 residues. Germline V lookup: CDR1 SGHTA, CDR2 FQGNSA. The V end lost 2 bases, the J end lost 7 bases, and 6 bases lay between the germline ends. The CDR3 is CASSLSWEQYF. In DNA, the CDR3 is TGTGCCAGCAGCTTAAGTTGGGAGCAGTACTTC.

The chain couples TRBV7-6 to TRBJ2-7; 9 bases match TRBD2. The germline gives CDR1 SGHVS, CDR2 FNYEAQ. J was trimmed by 3 bases and V by 3 bases; bases with no gene match: 12. This CDR3 comprises 17 residues. The CDR3 here is CASSFFGGRAAGYEQYF. CDR3 nucleotides: TGTGCCAGCAGCTTCTTTGGCGGGAGGGCCGCGGGCTACGAGCAGTACTTC.

The chain recombines TRBV9 with TRBJ1-1, with 12 positions matching TRBD1. V was pared by 4 bases and J by 4 bases, with 8 bases of the junction left unmatched. Germline-derived CDR1 and CDR2 are SGDLS and YYNGEE. The CDR3 sequence is 16 residues long. In nucleotides, the CDR3 is TGTGCCAGCAGCTTGTCCGGGACAGGGGGCTTCACTGAAGCTTTCTTT. Translation gives CASSLSGTGGFTEAFF.

A single count supports this clone. The rearrangement links TRBV4-1 to TRBJ2-7; 9 bases map to TRBD2. CDR1 is MGHRA, CDR2 YSYEKL, per germline. Losses at the gene ends were 0 bases for V and 1 base for J; bases not matched to a gene: 1. The CDR3 extends over 15 amino acids. The CDR3 sequence: CASSQELAGSYEQYF. The CDR3 DNA follows: TGCGCCAGCAGCCAAGAACTAGCGGGTTCCTACGAGCAGTACTTC.

CDR3 protein: CASSPVGWEKLFF. CDR3 coding DNA: TGTGCCAGCAGTCCAGTGGGCTGGGAAAAACTGTTTTTT. The rearrangement joins TRBV27 to TRBJ1-4; D gene ambiguous. Germline CDR1 and CDR2: MNHEY and SMNVEV (reference sequence). Trimming took 5 bases from V and 8 from J, leaving 12 bases between them. The CDR3 length is 13 residues.

This chain uses TRBV2 with TRBJ2-7; perhaps TRBD1 as D (6 bases). This CDR3 has 14 amino acids. The germline V gene encodes CDR1 SNHLY and CDR2 FYNNEI. V was cut by 5 bases and J by 0 bases, with 11 bases left in between. The CDR3: CASSPGQISYEQYF. CDR3 coding DNA: TGTGCCAGCAGTCCTGGACAGATCTCCTACGAGCAGTACTTC.

CDR3 loop: CAINGLAGGPPEQYF. DNA for the CDR3: TGTGCCATCAATGGTCTAGCGGGAGGGCCGCCCGAGCAGTACTTC. The chain couples TRBV10-3 to TRBJ2-7; TRBD2 aligns across 12 bases. This CDR3 spans 15 amino acids. Germline assignment: CDR1 ENHRY and CDR2 SYGVKD. V shed 7 bases and J 6 bases; nucleotides not matched to a gene: 10.

This chain connects TRBV7-9 to TRBJ1-2; 9 bases align to TRBD1. Germline assignment: CDR1 SEHNR and CDR2 FQNEAQ (reference sequence). The length of the CDR3 is 15 residues. The V gene end was trimmed by 4 bases and the J gene end by 3 bases; junction bases not matched to a gene: 6. The CDR3 region is CASSSAQGADYGYTF. Written as DNA, the CDR3 is TGTGCCAGCAGCTCGGCACAGGGGGCGGACTATGGCTACACCTTC. Full variable domain (missing parts from reference TRBV7-9 and TRBJ1-2): DTGVSQNPRHKITKRGQNVTFRCDPISEHNRLYWYRQTLGQGPEFLTYFQNEAQLEKSRLLSDRFSAERPKGSFSTLEIQRTEQGDSAMYLCASSSAQGADYGYTFGSGTRLTVV.

The V gene is TRBV7-6, the J gene TRBJ2-7; TRBD1 matches 12 bases. CDR1 and CDR2 from the germline V gene are SGHVS and FNYEAQ. The CDR3 has 15 amino acids. V lost 5 bases, J lost 2 bases, and 4 bases stayed unmatched. The CDR3 spells CASSNRDRGPYEQYF. CDR3 sequence (DNA): TGTGCCAGCAGCAACCGGGACAGGGGGCCCTACGAGCAGTACTTC.

The chain couples TRBV5-4 to TRBJ2-1; 9 nucleotides align to TRBD2. Per the germline V gene, CDR1 is SGHNT and CDR2 is YYREEE (reference sequence). The CDR3 length is 16 residues. The J segment lost 4 bases and the V segment lost 4 bases, leaving 9 bases of the junction unmatched. This CDR3 reads CASSEMGLARYNEQFF. In DNA, the CDR3 is TGTGCCAGCAGCGAAATGGGACTAGCACGGTACAATGAGCAGTTCTTC.

This chain uses TRBV6-1 with TRBJ1-2; TRBD1 might be the D (5 bases). From germline, CDR1 is MNHNS and CDR2 SASEGT. Trimming shortened V by 8 bases and J by 4 bases, and 8 bases separated the two germline ends. The CDR3 loop spans 11 amino acids. This chain's CDR3 is CASGRVYGYTF. The CDR3 DNA is TGTGCCAGCGGCAGGGTCTATGGCTACACCTTC.

The V and J genes are TRBV7-8 and TRBJ2-1; TRBD1 matches 7 bases. Unmatched junction bases numbered 4, after V lost 3 bases and J lost 2 bases. This CDR3 region has 15 residues. Looked up from germline, CDR1 is SGHVS and CDR2 is FQNEAQ. The CDR3 sequence is CASSFRQGAYNEQFF. The CDR3 DNA reads as TGTGCCAGCAGCTTCAGGCAGGGGGCCTACAATGAGCAGTTCTTC.

The rearrangement uses TRBV29-1 and TRBJ2-1; 7 bases map to TRBD1. The length of the CDR3 is 12 residues. Trimming at V came to 4 bases and at J to 3 bases, leaving 0 bases not matched to a gene. Germline V CDR1 and CDR2: SQVTM, ANQGSEA. CDR3 protein: CSVGQGYNEQFF. In DNA, the CDR3 is TGCAGCGTTGGACAGGGCTACAATGAGCAGTTCTTC.

CDR3 residues: CASRDLGMPYNEQFF. CDR3 nucleotide sequence: TGTGCCAGCAGGGACCTTGGGATGCCCTACAATGAGCAGTTCTTC. This rearrangement joins TRBV6-5 to TRBJ2-1, with D hard to call. V lost 6 bases, J lost 2 bases, and 14 bases lay in between. The CDR3 covers 15 residues. Per the germline V gene, CDR1 is MNHEY and CDR2 is SVGAGI.

This clone was recorded once. The chain combines TRBV7-9 with TRBJ2-2; D remains unclear. V was pared by 5 bases and J by 2 bases, with 6 bases between. Germline assignment: CDR1 SEHNR and CDR2 FQNEAQ (reference sequence). The CDR3 runs to 13 residues. CDR3 loop: CASSQINTGELFF. The DNA for the CDR3 is TGTGCCAGCAGCCAAATAAACACCGGGGAGCTGTTTTTT.

The V and J genes are TRBV7-3 and TRBJ2-1, with 8 positions matching TRBD2. The CDR3 runs 14 residues. V shed 4 bases and J 5 bases; nucleotides not matched to a gene: 4. The germline V gene has CDR1 SGHTA and CDR2 FQGTGA. The CDR3 region is CASSSGLEDNEQFF. CDR3 DNA sequence: TGTGCCAGCAGCTCGGGACTAGAGGACAATGAGCAGTTCTTC.

The J gene is TRBJ1-2, the V gene TRBV27; weak D call: TRBD1 (5 bases). Trimming removed 8 bases at V and 4 bases at J, with 17 bases between. This CDR3 is 14 amino acids long. Germline CDR1 and CDR2: MNHEY and SMNVEV (reference sequence). In DNA, the CDR3 is TGTGCCAGCGTTGGAGGGGAGGGGAGCTATGGCTACACCTTC. Translating it yields CASVGGEGSYGYTF.